A selection of T cell receptor beta chains follows, all from one sample in a study of early T cells in non-severe SARS-CoV-2 infection. A single record per CDR3 protein comes from TCRdb applying MiXCR to the 5' RACE reads. Of 75,000 to 100,000 distinct CDR3 sequences in the sample, roughly 14% were seen once. The specimen was whole blood. The origin of the receptors is an adult who was a healthcare worker with PCR-confirmed SARS-CoV-2 infection or an uninfected control (not recorded which). The CDR3 runs from the conserved cysteine through the conserved F or W. A D gene is named only where the DNA matches it firmly. The size entry is marked missing in some rows and otherwise reads once, few, many or a size class.

>.|TRBJ1-1|TRBV18|.
CASSPDPKFEAFF
TGTGCCAGCTCCCCCGACCCAAAATTTGAAGCTTTCTTT
>TRBD1|TRBJ1-1|TRBV5-5|few
CASSSPGQGAMNTEAFF
TGTGCCAGCAGCTCACCGGGACAGGGGGCAATGAACACTGAAGCTTTCTTT
>.|TRBJ2-3|TRBV12-3/TRBV12-4|many
CASRDVDTQYF
TGTGCCAGCAGGGATGTAGATACGCAGTATTTT
>.|TRBJ2-3|TRBV7-9|many
CASSLALAPDTQYF
TGTGCCAGCAGCTTAGCCCTAGCGCCAGATACGCAGTATTTT
>TRBD2|TRBJ2-1|TRBV5-1|few
CASRAGGYNEQFF
TGCGCCAGCAGAGCGGGAGGGTACAATGAGCAGTTCTTC
>.|TRBJ2-6|TRBV11-1|few
CAIRSGANVLTF
TGTGCCATTAGGTCTGGGGCCAACGTCCTGACTTTC
>TRBD2|TRBJ2-2|TRBV6-2/TRBV6-3|few
CASTWTSGRQGTGELFF
TGTGCCAGCACCTGGACTAGCGGGAGGCAGGGTACCGGGGAGCTGTTTTTT
>.|TRBJ2-3|TRBV20-1|few
CSAVVRIGTDTQYF
TGCAGTGCTGTAGTACGAATCGGCACAGATACGCAGTATTTT
>TRBD2|TRBJ2-5|TRBV7-9|.
CASSARLAGTVGTQYF
TGTGCCAGCAGCGCAAGACTAGCGGGAACGGTCGGGACCCAGTACTTC
>TRBD2|TRBJ2-4|TRBV5-4|.
CASSPSGRRDIQYF
TGTGCCAGCAGCCCTAGCGGGAGGAGGGACATTCAGTACTTC
>.|TRBJ1-1|TRBV12-3/TRBV12-4|many
CASSPPGNTEAFF
TGTGCCAGCAGCCCCCCAGGGAACACTGAAGCTTTCTTT
>.|TRBJ2-4|TRBV28|many
CASSLGPQEGPGTIQYF
TGTGCCAGCAGTTTAGGCCCCCAGGAGGGCCCAGGGACCATTCAGTACTTC
>.|TRBJ2-2|TRBV27|.
CASSFSQGAGELFF
TGTGCCAGCAGTTTTAGTCAGGGCGCCGGGGAGCTGTTTTTT
>TRBD1|TRBJ1-6|TRBV9|.
CASSVGTGDSPLHF
TGTGCCAGCAGCGTGGGGACAGGAGATTCACCCCTCCACTTT
>.|TRBJ1-5|TRBV27|few
CASSFSGQPQHF
TGTGCCAGCAGTTTTTCGGGCCAGCCCCAGCATTTT
>TRBD2|TRBJ2-1|TRBV7-9|.
CASSLVVGLAGAYSYNEQFF
TGTGCCAGCAGCTTAGTTGTGGGACTAGCGGGAGCTTACTCCTACAATGAGCAGTTCTTC
>.|TRBJ2-7|TRBV3-1|few
CASSRGGIYEQYF
TGTGCCAGCAGCCGGGGCGGGATTTACGAGCAGTACTTC
>.|TRBJ2-6|TRBV11-2|few
CASSLDPEGGANVLTF
TGTGCCAGCAGCTTAGATCCTGAGGGTGGGGCCAACGTCCTGACTTTC
>.|TRBJ2-3|TRBV6-1|.
CASSEALDPTDTQYF
TGTGCCAGCAGTGAAGCGCTGGACCCCACAGATACGCAGTATTTT
>.|TRBJ2-7|TRBV27|.
CASSFIMGYEQYF
TGTGCCAGCAGTTTCATAATGGGTTACGAGCAGTACTTC
>TRBD1|TRBJ2-1|TRBV2|.
CASSSDRGLDEQFF
TGTGCCAGCAGTTCGGACAGGGGGCTGGATGAGCAGTTCTTC
>.|TRBJ2-3|TRBV5-4|many
CASSLGLAASTDTQYF
TGTGCCAGCAGCTTGGGGTTAGCGGCCAGCACAGATACGCAGTATTTT
>.|TRBJ1-6|TRBV7-9|medium-sized
CASSFHDQGQGSPLHF
TGTGCCAGCAGCTTTCATGATCAGGGGCAAGGATCACCCCTCCACTTT
>.|TRBJ1-1|TRBV28|.
CASSLLMGTRNEAFF
TGTGCCAGCAGTTTACTGATGGGGACAAGAAATGAAGCTTTCTTT
>TRBD2|TRBJ2-4|TRBV5-1|.
CASRSAGTSYIQYF
TGCGCCAGCAGGTCGGCCGGGACTAGCTACATTCAGTACTTC
>.|TRBJ1-1|TRBV20-1|.
CSARELGGTEAFF
TGCAGTGCTAGAGAATTGGGGGGGACTGAAGCTTTCTTT
>.|TRBJ1-5|TRBV7-8|few
CASSSAPRADQPQHF
TGTGCCAGCAGCTCCGCCCCTCGAGCGGATCAGCCCCAGCATTTT
>TRBD2|TRBJ2-3|TRBV7-8|.
CASSSQPQLAGEADTQYF
TGTGCCAGCAGCTCCCAACCCCAACTAGCGGGAGAGGCAGATACGCAGTATTTT
>TRBD2|TRBJ2-7|TRBV7-9|.
CASSHGTSGTRYEQYF
TGTGCCAGCAGCCATGGGACTAGCGGGACCCGCTACGAGCAGTACTTC
>.|TRBJ2-1|TRBV2|many
CASSAFGSTEQFF
TGTGCCAGCAGTGCCTTCGGGTCCACTGAGCAGTTCTTC
>.|TRBJ1-1|TRBV6-5|.
CASSYGHTEAFF
TGTGCCAGCAGTTACGGGCACACTGAAGCTTTCTTT
>.|TRBJ2-5|TRBV20-1|.
CSARASAEETQYF
TGCAGTGCTAGGGCTAGCGCCGAAGAGACCCAGTACTTC
>.|TRBJ2-2|TRBV7-6|few
CASSLGTNTGELFF
TGTGCCAGCAGCTTAGGGACTAACACCGGGGAGCTGTTTTTT
>.|TRBJ1-5|TRBV7-2|few
CASNQLSGSQPQHF
TGTGCCAGCAACCAACTCAGCGGCAGTCAGCCCCAGCATTTT
>TRBD2|TRBJ2-7|TRBV10-3|.
CAISEGVAGEIEQYF
TGTGCCATCAGTGAGGGGGTAGCGGGAGAGATCGAGCAGTACTTC
>.|TRBJ1-1|TRBV5-6|many
CASSQNMNTEAFF
TGTGCCAGCAGCCAGAACATGAACACTGAAGCTTTCTTT
>TRBD2|TRBJ2-1|TRBV7-6|many
CASSLVGRGLAGSEQFF
TGTGCCAGCAGCTTAGTCGGGAGGGGACTAGCGGGATCTGAGCAGTTCTTC
>TRBD2|TRBJ2-1|TRBV10-3|few
CAISEGAGEVNEQFF
TGTGCCATCAGTGAGGGAGCGGGAGAGGTGAATGAGCAGTTCTTC
>.|TRBJ2-7|TRBV27|many
CASSFTGPHEQYF
TGTGCCAGCAGTTTTACAGGGCCCCACGAGCAGTACTTC
>.|TRBJ2-1|TRBV7-9|.
CASSLTGTADEQFF
TGTGCCAGCAGCTTAACAGGGACCGCCGATGAGCAGTTCTTC
>.|TRBJ1-1|TRBV2|.
CASSGGAHTEAFF
TGTGCCAGCAGTGGGGGGGCTCACACTGAAGCTTTCTTT
>TRBD1|TRBJ2-1|TRBV12-3/TRBV12-4|many
CASSRGQGSGNEQFF
TGTGCCAGCAGTCGGGGACAGGGTAGTGGTAATGAGCAGTTCTTC
>TRBD2|TRBJ2-3|TRBV7-3|few
CASSPLLAGGDTQYF
TGTGCCAGCAGCCCACTACTAGCGGGAGGAGATACGCAGTATTTT
>.|TRBJ1-2|TRBV4-2|many
CASSQDQQDPYGYTF
TGTGCCAGCAGCCAAGATCAACAGGACCCCTATGGCTACACCTTC
>TRBD1|TRBJ1-1|TRBV3-1|many
CASSQVRDRGQTEAFF
TGTGCCAGCAGCCAAGTACGGGACAGGGGGCAAACTGAAGCTTTCTTT
>TRBD2|TRBJ2-7|TRBV5-1|few
CASTSASGFSYEQYF
TGCGCCAGCACCTCGGCTAGCGGGTTCTCCTACGAGCAGTACTTC
>.|TRBJ2-3|TRBV6-5|.
CASSLQGLRTDTQYF
TGTGCCAGCAGCCTCCAGGGTTTAAGGACAGATACGCAGTATTTT
>.|TRBJ1-2|TRBV18|few
CASSRGGAGVNYGYTF
TGTGCCAGCTCACGCGGTGGGGCAGGGGTTAACTATGGCTACACCTTC
>TRBD1|TRBJ2-7|TRBV6-1|few
CASSSTGVRIYEQYF
TGTGCCAGCAGCTCGACAGGGGTCAGGATCTACGAGCAGTACTTC
>TRBD1|TRBJ2-7|TRBV5-1|many
CASSPRDSEQYF
TGTGCCAGCAGCCCCAGGGACAGCGAGCAGTACTTC
>.|TRBJ2-1|TRBV14|few
CASSQDMVVPLSYNEQFF
TGTGCCAGCAGCCAAGATATGGTGGTCCCTCTCTCCTACAATGAGCAGTTCTTC
>.|TRBJ1-1|TRBV18|few
CASSPPGRGTEAFF
TGTGCCAGCTCACCCCCGGGCAGGGGTACTGAAGCTTTCTTT
>.|TRBJ2-3|TRBV6-5|.
CASRNTLAQYF
TGTGCCAGCAGGAATACTTTGGCGCAGTATTTT
>TRBD1|TRBJ2-7|TRBV27|.
CASSLLRQGALSEQYF
TGTGCCAGCAGCCTGCTGAGACAGGGTGCGTTGTCCGAGCAGTACTTC